These 29 T cell receptor beta chains came from one sample sequenced in a study of blood T cell repertoires in COVID-19. Sequencing used immunoSEQ multiplex PCR; TCRdb keeps in-frame clones, though not all of them. The sample comprises some 190,000 clones, roughly four fifths of which are singletons, and around 12% rests with the top ten. Sequenced input: peripheral blood. These receptors all stem from a woman aged 45-59 years with acute or convalescent COVID-19.

The V and J genes are TRBV5-1 and TRBJ1-1; D is unclear. This CDR3 has 15 residues. V was cut by 4 bases and J by 3 bases, with 16 bases left in between. Germline CDR1 reads SGHRS; CDR2 reads YFSETQ. CDR3 protein: CASSPPYGLDTEAFF. CDR3 DNA: TGCGCCAGCAGCCCCCCGTACGGGTTGGACACTGAAGCTTTCTTT.

The chain has TRBV18 and TRBJ2-3; no clear D gene. This CDR3 contains 13 residues. CDR1 and CDR2 (germline): KGHSH, LQKENI. The V end was cut by 3 bases, the J end by 0 bases, with 4 bases between. The CDR3 coding sequence is TGTGCCAGCTCACCCCTTAGCACAGATACGCAGTATTTT. This encodes CASSPLSTDTQYF.

J is TRBJ2-1 and V is TRBV24-1; 12 positions agree with TRBD2. Trimming cost V 4 bases and J 10 bases; bases outside gene matches: 13. The CDR3 spans 17 residues. CDR1 is KGHDR and CDR2 is SFDVKD in the germline V gene. The CDR3 DNA is TGTGCCACCAGTGACCATGGACTAGCGGGAAGTCCGGACGAGCAGTTCTTC. It is translated as CATSDHGLAGSPDEQFF.

This clone has just a few counts. The chain recombines TRBV7-9 with TRBJ2-1; D is uncertain. The CDR3 covers 9 residues. The germline CDR1 and CDR2 sequences are SEHNR and FQNEAQ (reference sequence). V dropped 5 bases and J dropped 9 bases, with 2 bases sitting between them. The CDR3 here is CASSLEQFF. CDR3 DNA: TGTGCCAGCAGCCTTGAGCAGTTCTTC.

The chain couples TRBV30 to TRBJ1-5; the D gene is possibly TRBD1 (6 bases). The CDR3 is 16 amino acids. The V gene lost 0 bases and the J gene lost 4 bases, with 16 bases spanning the gap. Germline V gene lookup returns CDR1 GTSNPN and CDR2 SVGIG (reference sequence). As DNA, the CDR3 is TGTGCCTGGAGTGTTCAACAGGGCTTGCTTAATCAGCCCCAGCATTTT. As protein: CAWSVQQGLLNQPQHF.

This chain connects TRBV6-5 to TRBJ1-1, with 9 positions matching TRBD1. Germline values: CDR1 MNHEY, CDR2 SVGAGI. This CDR3 spans 14 amino acids. V was pared by 6 bases and J by 0 bases, with 2 bases of the junction left unmatched. In nucleotides, the CDR3 is TGTGCCAGCAGGACAGGGGGATTGAACACTGAAGCTTTCTTT. Protein sequence: CASRTGGLNTEAFF.

The rearrangement uses TRBV27 and TRBJ2-7, with D tentatively TRBD2 (6 bases). Trimming stripped 5 bases from V and 1 base from J, with 12 bases between. This CDR3 is 14 amino acids long. Germline values: CDR1 MNHEY, CDR2 SMNVEV (reference sequence). The CDR3 here is CASSPSGLSYEQYF. In nucleotides, the CDR3 is TGTGCCAGCAGTCCCAGCGGGCTGTCCTACGAGCAGTACTTC.

This chain connects TRBV28 to TRBJ2-1; the match to TRBD2 covers 10 bases. Per germline, CDR1 MDHEN and CDR2 SYDVKM. The trim removed 6 bases at V and 16 bases at J, leaving 9 bases unmatched. The length of the CDR3 is 12 residues. CDR3 in DNA: TGTGCCAGCAGGCGAACTAGCGGGATGGGATTCTTC. Translated: CASRRTSGMGFF.

The J gene is TRBJ2-5, the V gene TRBV5-4, with 16 bases identical to TRBD2. After removal of 5 bases from V and 2 bases from J, the junction contained 6 bases not matched to a gene. CDR1 and CDR2 from the germline V gene are SGHNT and YYREEE (reference sequence). The CDR3 covers 17 residues. CDR3 loop: CASSRGLAGGRQETQYF. CDR3 sequence (DNA): TGTGCCAGCAGTCGGGGACTAGCGGGGGGGCGGCAAGAGACCCAGTACTTC. Full variable domain (remainder filled in from reference TRBV5-4 and TRBJ2-5): ETGVTQSPTHLIKTRGQQVTLRCSSQSGHNTVSWYQQALGQGPQFIFQYYREEENGRGNFPPRFSGLQFPNYSSELNVNALELDDSALYLCASSRGLAGGRQETQYFGPGTRLLVL.

The V and J genes are TRBV7-9 and TRBJ1-4; 9 positions agree with TRBD1. The germline CDR1 and CDR2 sequences are SEHNR and FQNEAQ (reference sequence). After removal of 0 bases from V and 5 bases from J, the junction contained 13 bases not matched to a gene. The CDR3 totals 19 residues. CDR3 sequence reads: CASSLATSTGGGMNEKLFF. CDR3 in DNA: TGTGCCAGCAGCTTAGCCACCTCAACAGGGGGCGGAATGAATGAAAAACTGTTTTTT.

The rearrangement links TRBV20-1 to TRBJ2-7, with unresolved D. The germline V gene has CDR1 DFQATT and CDR2 SNEGSKA (reference sequence). V lost 6 bases to trimming and J lost 4 bases, with 10 bases between them. The CDR3 contains 11 residues. CDR3 sequence reads: CSALKEYEQYF. DNA for the CDR3: TGCAGTGCCCTTAAGGAGTACGAGCAGTACTTC.

CDR3 in DNA: TGTGCCAGCAGTCCCCTTCAGGCCTCCCCAGGGGCTTACACTGAAGCTTTCTTT. This translates into CASSPLQASPGAYTEAFF. V is TRBV28 and J is TRBJ1-1; weak D call: TRBD1 (6 bases). The CDR3 is 18 residues long. Germline V gene sequence: CDR1 MDHEN, CDR2 SYDVKM. Trimming took 5 bases from V and 3 from J, leaving 25 bases between them.

V is TRBV28 and J is TRBJ2-1; D is perhaps TRBD2 (5 bases). Germline CDR1 reads MDHEN; CDR2 reads SYDVKM. The CDR3 runs 12 residues. V lost 8 bases, J lost 9 bases, and 14 bases lay in between. In DNA, the CDR3 is TGTGCCAGCTATAGCAGTCGGGGTGAGCAGTTCTTC. This codes for CASYSSRGEQFF.

This clone was observed a handful of times. The chain combines TRBV5-5 with TRBJ2-3; 10 nucleotides agree with TRBD2. Germline lookup yields CDR1 SGHKS and CDR2 YYEKEE (reference sequence). Trimming removed 4 bases from V and 1 base from J; junction bases left unmatched: 6. CDR3 size: 16 residues. This CDR3 is CASSLGLAAGTDTQYF. The DNA for the CDR3 is TGTGCCAGCAGCCTCGGACTAGCGGCAGGCACAGATACGCAGTATTTT.

This clone was observed a handful of times. This chain uses TRBV28 with TRBJ1-6, with 7 bases that match TRBD1. V lost 2 bases to trimming and J lost 0 bases; unmatched junction nucleotides: 7. Per the germline V gene, CDR1 is MDHEN and CDR2 is SYDVKM. The CDR3 consists of 18 residues. The CDR3 region has the DNA TGTGCCAGCAGTTTAGAAAGGCAGGGGGTCTCCTATAATTCACCCCTCCACTTT. Translation: CASSLERQGVSYNSPLHF.

The rearrangement joins TRBV27 to TRBJ2-1, with TRBD1 matching over 12 bases. Trimming took 4 bases from V and 9 from J; bases not matched to a gene: 7. The CDR3 extends over 15 amino acids. Germline lookup yields CDR1 MNHEY and CDR2 SMNVEV (reference sequence). This chain's CDR3 is CASSYRDRGLAEQFF. The CDR3, as DNA: TGTGCCAGCAGTTACCGGGACAGGGGGCTGGCTGAGCAGTTCTTC.

This chain uses TRBV29-1 with TRBJ2-1; tentatively, D is TRBD1 (6 bases). CDR3 size: 13 residues. V was pared by 5 bases and J by 7 bases, with 15 bases between. Germline loops: CDR1 SQVTM, CDR2 ANQGSEA. The CDR3 reads CSVSGLRGNEQFF. DNA for the CDR3: TGCAGCGTTTCAGGGTTGAGGGGGAATGAGCAGTTCTTC.

This chain links TRBV27 with TRBJ1-2; D ambiguous. Germline V gene lookup returns CDR1 MNHEY and CDR2 SMNVEV (reference sequence). The CDR3 is 13 residues long. V was clipped by 4 bases and J by 5 bases, with 11 bases between them. The CDR3 bases are TGTGCCAGCAGTTCCCTTCCCCTATATGGCTACACCTTC. Encoded protein: CASSSLPLYGYTF.

This clone showed up just a few times. This chain uses TRBV28 with TRBJ1-5; 7 nucleotides line up with TRBD1. CDR1 MDHEN and CDR2 SYDVKM come from the germline V gene. The CDR3 has 14 residues. The V segment lost 5 bases and the J segment 3 bases; nucleotides outside the gene matches: 4. This CDR3 reads CASSKGQANQPQHF. CDR3 DNA: TGTGCCAGCAGTAAAGGACAGGCCAATCAGCCCCAGCATTTT. Complete variable domain (other parts from reference TRBV28 and TRBJ1-5): DVKVTQSSRYLVKRTGEKVFLECVQDMDHENMFWYRQDPGLGLRLIYFSYDVKMKEKGDIPEGYSVSREKKERFSLILESASTNQTSMYLCASSKGQANQPQHFGDGTRLSIL.

Comment on this clone: The junction and the germline gene differ at one end; a read error may be behind it. The rearrangement uses TRBV7-7 and TRBJ2-2; 9 bases line up with TRBD2. CDR3 length: 15 amino acids. From germline, CDR1 is SSHAT and CDR2 FNYEAQ (reference sequence). The CDR3 nucleotides read TGTGCTAGCAGCCTAGCGGGGCTGAACACCGGGGAGCTGTTTTTT. Translating gives CASSLAGLNTGELFF. The full variable domain, completed using reference TRBV7-7 and TRBJ2-2, is GAGVSQSPRYKVTKRGQDVTLRCDPISSHATLYWYQQALGQGPEFLTYFNYEAQPDKSGLPSDRFSAERPEGSISTLTIQRTEQRDSAMYRCASSLAGLNTGELFFGEGSRLTVL.

The CDR3 nucleotides read TGTGCCAGCAGTGAATTAGGGGACAGGGGAAGGTACGAGCAGTACTTC. The encoded protein is CASSELGDRGRYEQYF. The rearrangement links TRBV6-1 to TRBJ2-7, with 10 bases matching TRBD1. J lost 4 bases, V lost 2 bases, and 8 bases had no gene match. Germline CDR1 MNHNS, CDR2 SASEGT. The length of the CDR3 is 16 residues.

The chain joins TRBV5-1 to TRBJ1-1; 7 bases are shared with TRBD1. This CDR3 contains 14 residues. Germline CDR1 and CDR2: SGHRS and YFSETQ. J was trimmed by 4 bases and V by 0 bases; bases with no gene match: 3. CDR3 coding DNA: TGCGCCAGCAGCTTGGGTCCAGGGGGCACTGAAGCTTTCTTT. Its translation is CASSLGPGGTEAFF.

The CDR3 spells CATSRDQTYEQYF. The CDR3 DNA sequence: TGTGCCACCAGCAGAGATCAGACCTACGAGCAGTACTTC. V and J are TRBV15 and TRBJ2-7; D gene uncertain. Per the germline V gene, CDR1 is LNHNV and CDR2 is YYDKDF (reference sequence). This CDR3 is 13 amino acids long. The ends were cut back, 0 bases at V and 2 bases at J, with 5 bases in the middle.

This chain connects TRBV30 to TRBJ1-5, with TRBD1 as a possible D gene (5 bases). From germline, CDR1 is GTSNPN and CDR2 SVGIG (reference sequence). This CDR3 comprises 13 residues. The germline V and J ends were trimmed by 3 bases and 5 bases, with 11 bases remaining between them. CDR3 nucleotide sequence: TGTGCCTGGAGGACCGGGGGGTATCAGCCCCAGCATTTT. This codes for CAWRTGGYQPQHF.

This chain connects TRBV7-9 to TRBJ2-7; 11 bases are shared with TRBD2. With V trimmed by 1 base and J by 9 bases, 8 bases remained unmatched. This CDR3 region has 15 residues. CDR1 and CDR2 (germline): SEHNR, FQNEAQ (reference sequence). CDR3 coding DNA: TGTGCCAGCAGCTTAGTTTCCGGGACTAGCGGCTGGCAGTACTTC. Protein sequence: CASSLVSGTSGWQYF. Variable domain in full (rest from reference TRBV7-9 and TRBJ2-7): DTGVSQNPRHKITKRGQNVTFRCDPISEHNRLYWYRQTLGQGPEFLTYFQNEAQLEKSRLLSDRFSAERPKGSFSTLEIQRTEQGDSAMYLCASSLVSGTSGWQYFGPGTRLTVT.

V and J are TRBV5-6 and TRBJ2-2; 7 nucleotides match TRBD2. The CDR3 contains 14 residues. V lost 4 bases, J lost 7 bases, and 7 bases stayed unmatched. The germline CDR1 and CDR2 sequences are SGHDT and YYEEEE. CDR3 nucleotides: TGTGCCAGCAGCCTGACTAGCAGAAGCGGGGAGCTGTTTTTT. Protein: CASSLTSRSGELFF.

This clone came up a few times. The chain combines TRBV2 with TRBJ2-2; TRBD2 aligns across 10 bases. The trim removed 6 bases at V and 5 bases at J, leaving 6 bases unmatched. The CDR3 sequence is 15 residues long. Germline assignment: CDR1 SNHLY and CDR2 FYNNEI. DNA for the CDR3: TGTGCCAGCAGCGGGACTAGCGTTCCAACCGGGGAGCTGTTTTTT. Encoded protein: CASSGTSVPTGELFF.

V is TRBV28 and J is TRBJ2-1; the match to TRBD2 covers 7 bases. The CDR3 is 18 amino acids. The V gene's germline CDR1 is MDHEN and CDR2 SYDVKM. The junction had 15 bases not matched to a gene; V was cut back by 7 bases and J by 0 bases. The CDR3 loop is CASILGSVAGVSYNEQFF. The DNA of the CDR3 is TGTGCCAGCATACTAGGGTCGGTGGCGGGAGTCTCCTACAATGAGCAGTTCTTC.

The V gene is TRBV6-5, the J gene TRBJ2-7; D unresolved. The CDR3 loop spans 13 amino acids. The V and J ends lost 6 bases and 2 bases respectively, with 11 bases between them. In germline, CDR1 is MNHEY, CDR2 SVGAGI. The CDR3 is CASRAAPTYEQYF. As DNA, the CDR3 is TGTGCCAGCAGGGCGGCTCCCACCTACGAGCAGTACTTC.